A few counts support the clone carrying this T cell receptor (beta chain). As yet, its antigen is unknown. TCR beta rearrangements were amplified from peripheral blood genomic DNA. Rearranged V-D-J TRB sequences were amplified with a mixed TRB-A/B primer pool. TCRdb recomputed calls from the multiplex PCR reads with MiXCR, one row per CDR3 protein. The table has about 13,000 distinct CDR3 sequences, under 30% seen once. Losses at the gene ends were 0 bases for V and 10 bases for J; bases not matched to a gene: 10. This CDR3 contains 17 residues. The germline gives CDR1 MNHEY, CDR2 SVGAGI. This specimen belongs to a study of T cell repertoires in aging, cancer and after chemotherapy. Whole-study results and caveats: Across the chemotherapy interval, each cancer cohort showed higher median generation probability, suggesting thymic rebound.

The receptor was derived from a human donor in good health. Source material: blood. The gene calls are TRBV6-5 and TRBJ2-1, with TRBD2 matching 12 bases. CDR3 bases: TGTGCCAGCAGTTACTCGGCCCTAGCGGGGGGGCTCTACGAGCAGTTCTTC. Amino acids: CASSYSALAGGLYEQFF.